The 9 T cell receptor beta chains reported below all come from one sample, sequenced in a study of identical twins. TCRdb used MiXCR to reprocess the 5' RACE reads, holding one entry per CDR3 protein. The table has hundreds of thousands of distinct CDR3 sequences, 7.5% seen once; the top ten hold about 2%. The sample was also reused in another study, on yellow fever vaccine responses in identical twins.

Sequencing was carried out using memory (CD45RO+) T cells sorted from blood. The receptors here all came from a woman between 18 and 29 years old in good health.

This clonotype was picked up a small number of times. This chain joins TRBV7-2 and TRBJ2-3; 9 bases align to TRBD2. The CDR3 is 16 amino acids. From germline, CDR1 is SGHTA and CDR2 FQGNSA. V lost 1 base and J lost 5; bases outside the gene matches: 7. CDR3 sequence (DNA): TGTGCCAGCAGCTTAGTAAACTTAGCGGGAGAAGATACGCAGTATTTT. Translating gives CASSLVNLAGEDTQYF.

The chain uses TRBV24-1 and TRBJ2-3, with D possibly being TRBD2 (6 bases). CDR3 size: 13 residues. Looked up from germline, CDR1 is KGHDR and CDR2 is SFDVKD. Trimming stripped 9 bases from V and 0 bases from J, with 9 bases between. The CDR3 protein is CATGSGSTDTQYF. The DNA for the CDR3 is TGTGCCACCGGGAGCGGGAGCACAGATACGCAGTATTTT.

Turning to this clonotype: Germline is not matched at one junction end, which may reflect a read error. This sequence joins TRBV19 and TRBJ2-2, with D possibly TRBD2 on 6 matching bases. Per germline, CDR1 LNHDA and CDR2 SQIVND (reference sequence). There are 15 residues in the CDR3. DNA of the CDR3: TGTGCCAACAGGAGGGTACCCTCGAACACCGGGGGGCTGTTTTTT. This translates into CANRRVPSNTGGLFF.

The genes are TRBV5-1 and TRBJ2-3, with unresolved D. The V end was cut by 4 bases, the J end by 2 bases, with 17 bases between. CDR1 is SGHRS and CDR2 is YFSETQ in the germline V gene. The CDR3 sequence is 16 residues long. The CDR3 loop reads CASSAIPTDFTDTQYF. CDR3 DNA: TGCGCCAGCAGCGCGATACCGACTGACTTCACAGATACGCAGTATTTT.

The chain couples TRBV7-2 to TRBJ2-5, with TRBD2 as a possible D gene (7 bases). The V end was cut by 5 bases, the J end by 5 bases, with 18 bases between. The germline gives CDR1 SGHTA, CDR2 FQGNSA. The CDR3 has 15 residues. CDR3 residues: CASSPGGRRGETQYF. CDR3 sequence (DNA): TGTGCCAGCAGCCCCGGGGGGCGGAGGGGGGAGACCCAGTACTTC.

In its sample, this clonotype was seen many times. The rearrangement uses TRBV3-1 and TRBJ2-1, with D perhaps assigned TRBD1 or TRBD2 (5 bases each). V dropped 1 base and J dropped 5 bases, with 30 bases sitting between them. This CDR3 contains 21 residues. Looked up from germline, CDR1 is LGHDT and CDR2 is YNNKEL (reference sequence). The DNA of the CDR3 is TGTGCCAGCAGCCAAGTCCCCTTTTATTCTGGGGACGGCCGTACTAACAATGAGCAGTTCTTC. Protein sequence: CASSQVPFYSGDGRTNNEQFF.

The chain has TRBV5-4 and TRBJ2-7; 9 bases fit TRBD1. CDR3 length equals 16 residues. The ends lost 0 bases at V and 3 bases at J; junction bases unmatched: 7. The germline V gene encodes CDR1 SGHNT and CDR2 YYREEE (reference sequence). Written as DNA, the CDR3 is TGTGCCAGCAGCTTGGTACCGGGACAGGGAAACTACGAGCAGTACTTC. Encoded protein: CASSLVPGQGNYEQYF. Combining the CDR3 with reference TRBV5-4 and TRBJ2-7 gives the whole variable domain ETGVTQSPTHLIKTRGQQVTLRCSSQSGHNTVSWYQQALGQGPQFIFQYYREEENGRGNFPPRFSGLQFPNYSSELNVNALELDDSALYLCASSLVPGQGNYEQYFGPGTRLTVT.

This clonotype was detected ten times or more. This chain connects TRBV28 to TRBJ2-2, with D perhaps TRBD1 or TRBD2 (5 bases each). The CDR3 is 14 amino acids. In germline, CDR1 is MDHEN, CDR2 SYDVKM. V was trimmed by 7 bases and J by 3 bases, leaving 12 bases between them. CDR3 protein: CASKGLGDTGELFF. DNA for the CDR3: TGTGCCAGCAAGGGATTGGGGGACACCGGGGAGCTGTTTTTT.

This sequence joins TRBV12-3 or TRBV12-4 and TRBJ2-1; TRBD1 matches 7 bases. The CDR3 length is 12 residues. The J segment lost 13 bases and the V segment lost 6 bases, leaving 9 bases of the junction unmatched. The CDR3 here is CASRRTGAKQFF. For the CDR3, the DNA is TGTGCCAGCAGGCGGACAGGAGCTAAACAGTTCTTC.